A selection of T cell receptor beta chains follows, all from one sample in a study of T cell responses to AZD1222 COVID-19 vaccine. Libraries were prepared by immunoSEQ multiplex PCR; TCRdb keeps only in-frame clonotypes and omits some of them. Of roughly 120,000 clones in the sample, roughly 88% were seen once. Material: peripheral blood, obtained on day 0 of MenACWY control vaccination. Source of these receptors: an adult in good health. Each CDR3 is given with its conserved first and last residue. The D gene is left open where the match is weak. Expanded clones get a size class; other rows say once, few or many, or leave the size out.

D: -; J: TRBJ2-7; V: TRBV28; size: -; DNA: TGTGCCAGCAGTCTCCCCTGGGGCAGGGAGAGCGAGCAGTACTTC; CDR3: CASSLPWGRESEQYF
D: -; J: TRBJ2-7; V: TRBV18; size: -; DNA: TGTGCCAGCTCACCATCAGGGGCCCACGAGCAGTACTTC; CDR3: CASSPSGAHEQYF
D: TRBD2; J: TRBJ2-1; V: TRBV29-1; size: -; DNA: TGCAGCGTTCTCTTAGGGGGCGCTAGCGGGGGGAGCTCCTACAATGAGCAGTTCTTC; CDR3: CSVLLGGASGGSSYNEQFF
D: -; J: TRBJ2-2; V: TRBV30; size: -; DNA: TGTGCCTGGAGTGTAGATTTTCGCACCGGGGAGCTGTTTTTT; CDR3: CAWSVDFRTGELFF
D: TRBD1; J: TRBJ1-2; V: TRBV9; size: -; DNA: TGTGCCAGCAGCGTAGCAGGGGGCTATGGCTACACCTTC; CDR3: CASSVAGGYGYTF
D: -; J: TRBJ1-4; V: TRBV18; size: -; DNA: TGTGCCAGCTCACCAGGGGTCGATGAAAAACTGTTTTTT; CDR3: CASSPGVDEKLFF
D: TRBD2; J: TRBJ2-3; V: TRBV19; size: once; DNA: TGTGCCAGTAGTACGACTAGCGGGGGGAACACAGATACGCAGTATTTT; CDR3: CASSTTSGGNTDTQYF
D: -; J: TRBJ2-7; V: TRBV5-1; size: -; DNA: TGCGCCAGCAGCTTTACATTCTCCTACGAGCAGTACTTC; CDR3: CASSFTFSYEQYF
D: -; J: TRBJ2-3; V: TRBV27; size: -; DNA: TGTGCCAGCAACGGTCGGGGTACAGATACGCAGTATTTT; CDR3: CASNGRGTDTQYF
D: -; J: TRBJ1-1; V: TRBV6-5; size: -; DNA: TGTGCCTCAAGAGGCCAGAACACTGAAGCTTTCTTT; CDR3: CASRGQNTEAFF
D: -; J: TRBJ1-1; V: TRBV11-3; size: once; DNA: TGTGCCAGCAGCTTAGTTGGGGGATCTGAAGCTTTCTTT; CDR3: CASSLVGGSEAFF
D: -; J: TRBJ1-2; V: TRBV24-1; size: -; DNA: TGTGCCACCAGTGACCCCCGGTCCGGGGATTCCTATGGCTACACCTTC; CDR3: CATSDPRSGDSYGYTF
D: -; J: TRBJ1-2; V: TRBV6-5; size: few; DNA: TGTGCCAGCAGTTACATTGGGGTATATGGCTACACCTTC; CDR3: CASSYIGVYGYTF
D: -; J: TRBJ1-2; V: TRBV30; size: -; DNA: TGTGCCTGGACAGGGGCAATGGGTGGCTACACCTTC; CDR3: CAWTGAMGGYTF
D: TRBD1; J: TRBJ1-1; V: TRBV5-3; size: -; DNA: TGTGCCAGAAGCACGGGACAGGCGGGCGAGTTGGCTTTCTTT; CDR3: CARSTGQAGELAFF
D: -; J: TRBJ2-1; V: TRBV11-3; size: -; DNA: TGTGCCAGCAGCTCGGACAGCTACAATGAGCAGTTCTTC; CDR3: CASSSDSYNEQFF
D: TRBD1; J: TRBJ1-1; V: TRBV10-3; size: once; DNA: TGTGCCATCAGTGAGTCGCGGGGACAGGGAATGGTCCACACTGAAGCTTTCTTT; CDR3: CAISESRGQGMVHTEAFF
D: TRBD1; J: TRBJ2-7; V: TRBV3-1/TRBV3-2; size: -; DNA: TGTGCCAGCAGCCAAGGTAGGGGGACAGGCTACGAGCAGTACTTC; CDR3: CASSQGRGTGYEQYF
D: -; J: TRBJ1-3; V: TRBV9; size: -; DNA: TGTGCCAGCAGCTCCCACGTCTCTGGAAACACCATATATTTT; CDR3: CASSSHVSGNTIYF
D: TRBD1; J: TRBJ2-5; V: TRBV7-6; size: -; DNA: TGTGCCAGCAGCTTAGTTCATTTGGTCGGGACAGGAGGGGAGACCCAGTACTTC; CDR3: CASSLVHLVGTGGETQYF
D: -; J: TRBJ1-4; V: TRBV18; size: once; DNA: TGTGCCAGCTCACGACAGGCAACTAATGAAAAACTGTTTTTT; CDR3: CASSRQATNEKLFF
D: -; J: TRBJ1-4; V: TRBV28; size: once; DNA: TGTGCCAGCACGAGATTCGGCAAGGGGGATGAAAAACTGTTTTTT; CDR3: CASTRFGKGDEKLFF
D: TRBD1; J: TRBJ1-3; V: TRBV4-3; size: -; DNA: TGCGCCAGCAGCCGCCTAACAGGGGAAGCAAACACCATATATTTT; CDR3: CASSRLTGEANTIYF
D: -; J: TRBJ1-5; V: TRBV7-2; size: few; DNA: TGTGCCAGCAGCTTAGGTCCGACGGCCCCGCAGCCCCAGCATTTT; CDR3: CASSLGPTAPQPQHF
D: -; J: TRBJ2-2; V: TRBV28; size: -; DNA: TGTGCCAGCAGTTCAGAGAACACCGGGGAGCTGTTTTTT; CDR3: CASSSENTGELFF